The next 25 T cell receptor beta chains were all read from a single sample in a study of cytomegalovirus exposure and HLA in healthy donors. The PCR was carried out with 60 Vbeta primers and 13 Jbeta primers. Repertoires were generated with immunoSEQ multiplex PCR, while TCRdb's copy carries only in-frame clones and drops some. The sample lists some 140,000 clones, 75% to 85% occurring once. The specimen sequenced was PBMCs. Receptors originate from a woman in her thirties or forties in good health and CMV-seronegative.

The chain uses TRBV27 and TRBJ1-2; D is possibly TRBD1 (5 bases). The germline V and J ends were trimmed by 5 bases and 8 bases, with 12 bases remaining between them. The CDR3 sequence is 12 residues long. Germline assignment: CDR1 MNHEY and CDR2 SMNVEV (reference sequence). This CDR3 reads CASSGPPGGYTF. The CDR3 bases are TGTGCCAGCAGTGGTCCCCCAGGGGGCTACACCTTC.

The gene calls are TRBV7-6 and TRBJ2-7; D call uncertain. V lost 5 bases, J lost 3 bases, and 11 bases lay in between. The CDR3 sequence is 13 residues long. Germline CDR1 and CDR2: SGHVS and FNYEAQ. Here the CDR3 reads CASSPGLDYEQYF. The DNA for the CDR3 is TGTGCCAGCAGCCCCGGGTTGGACTACGAGCAGTACTTC.

The gene calls are TRBV27 and TRBJ1-3; 7 bases are a match to TRBD1. V was clipped by 6 bases and J by 4 bases; unmatched bases: 3. The CDR3 covers 13 residues. Looked up from germline, CDR1 is MNHEY and CDR2 is SMNVEV (reference sequence). CDR3 loop: CASRMTGGNTIYF. The CDR3, as DNA: TGTGCCAGCAGGATGACAGGGGGAAACACCATATATTTT.

As concerns this clone: Its ends do not fully match the called genes, so a read error is possible. V and J are TRBV7-7 and TRBJ2-2; tentative D call: TRBD1 (6 bases). CDR3 length: 14 residues. Germline V gene sequence: CDR1 SSHAT, CDR2 FNYEAQ (reference sequence). The CDR3: CASSQTGNTGELFF. The CDR3, as DNA: TGTGCTAGCAGCCAGACAGGAAACACCGGGGAGCTGTTTTTT.

The gene calls are TRBV6-5 and TRBJ2-3, with unresolved D. The CDR3 runs 14 residues. Trimming cost V 4 bases and J 6 bases, with 14 bases left between them. Germline V lookup: CDR1 MNHEY, CDR2 SVGAGI. The DNA of the CDR3 is TGTGCCAGCAGTTTGGGCAGGCGAATGGATACGCAGTATTTT. Translated: CASSLGRRMDTQYF.

V is TRBV28 and J is TRBJ1-6, with TRBD1 identical over 7 bases. This CDR3 is built from 16 residues. Germline assignment: CDR1 MDHEN and CDR2 SYDVKM. Unmatched junction bases numbered 4, after V lost 2 bases and J lost 3 bases. In DNA, the CDR3 is TGTGCCAGCAGTTTAGAGGGGGCCGACTATAATTCACCCCTCCACTTT. Its translation: CASSLEGADYNSPLHF.

The rearrangement uses TRBV6-1 and TRBJ1-1, with 8 bases fitting TRBD1. The CDR3 covers 14 residues. The germline V gene encodes CDR1 MNHNS and CDR2 SASEGT. V was clipped by 10 bases and J by 4 bases; unmatched bases: 11. Written as DNA, the CDR3 is TGTGCCACCTCGGACAGGGCCTTGGTCACTGAAGCTTTCTTT. It yields the protein CATSDRALVTEAFF.

The chain employs TRBV14 and TRBJ1-1, with D possibly TRBD1 on 5 matching bases. Germline CDR1 and CDR2: SGHDN and FVKESK. V was trimmed by 4 bases and J by 3 bases, leaving 15 bases between them. The length of the CDR3 is 15 residues. Written as DNA, the CDR3 is TGTGCCAGCAGCCGCTTAGGACAAATCTACACTGAAGCTTTCTTT. Translating it yields CASSRLGQIYTEAFF.

The chain employs TRBV7-2 and TRBJ1-1; TRBD1 might be the D (5 bases). This CDR3 has 14 residues. Germline assignment: CDR1 SGHTA and CDR2 FQGNSA. The V and J ends lost 1 base and 0 bases respectively, with 6 bases between them. CDR3 loop: CASSLVGLNTEAFF. The CDR3 nucleotides are TGTGCCAGCAGCTTAGTGGGGCTGAACACTGAAGCTTTCTTT.

This chain links TRBV19 with TRBJ1-2; D possibly corresponds to TRBD1 (6 bases). V lost 4 bases, J lost 3 bases, and 12 bases lay in between. The CDR3 is 14 amino acids. Germline V CDR1 and CDR2: LNHDA, SQIVND (reference sequence). Here the CDR3 DNA reads TGTGCCAGTAGTAAGGGGGTGGGAGACTATGGCTACACCTTC. It specifies CASSKGVGDYGYTF.

V usage is TRBV5-1 and J usage is TRBJ2-7; 12 bases are a match to TRBD1. Per germline, CDR1 SGHRS and CDR2 YFSETQ. V was clipped by 3 bases and J by 5 bases; unmatched bases: 9. The CDR3 runs to 16 residues. The CDR3 sequence is CASSWGTGGRADEQYF. The CDR3 coding sequence is TGCGCCAGCAGCTGGGGGACAGGGGGCAGGGCCGACGAGCAGTACTTC. Full variable domain (remainder filled in from reference TRBV5-1 and TRBJ2-7): KAGVTQTPRYLIKTRGQQVTLSCSPISGHRSVSWYQQTPGQGLQFLFEYFSETQRNKGNFPGRFSGRQFSNSRSEMNVSTLELGDSALYLCASSWGTGGRADEQYFGPGTRLTVT.

The J gene is TRBJ2-7, the V gene TRBV27; D perhaps matches TRBD2 (5 bases). The CDR3 totals 15 residues. Trimming removed 5 bases at V and 3 bases at J, with 17 bases between. Germline loops: CDR1 MNHEY, CDR2 SMNVEV (reference sequence). DNA for the CDR3: TGTGCCAGCAGTCCCCGGGGAAGCTGGCTCTACGAGCAGTACTTC. Residues: CASSPRGSWLYEQYF.

The chain has TRBV6-5 and TRBJ1-2; D is unclear. The CDR3 length is 14 residues. Germline values: CDR1 MNHEY, CDR2 SVGAGI. V was shortened by 6 bases and J by 4 bases, with 15 bases between the two germline ends. CDR3 sequence (DNA): TGTGCCAGCAGCCACCGCAGAGGGCCCTATGGCTACACCTTC. Its protein is CASSHRRGPYGYTF.

This chain connects TRBV29-1 to TRBJ2-3, with D perhaps TRBD1 (5 bases). Germline V gene lookup returns CDR1 SQVTM and CDR2 ANQGSEA. Trimming took off 4 bases at V and 3 bases at J, with 11 bases between the two ends. The CDR3 totals 13 residues. In nucleotides, the CDR3 is TGCAGCGTTGCTCAGGGAACGACAGATACGCAGTATTTT. Translation: CSVAQGTTDTQYF.

This clone was seen just once. The V and J genes are TRBV5-1 and TRBJ2-1, with a tentative D call TRBD2 (6 bases). Germline-derived CDR1 and CDR2 are SGHRS and YFSETQ. V lost 0 bases to trimming and J lost 6 bases, with 10 bases between them. CDR3 length: 14 amino acids. CDR3 in amino acids: CASSLVEGSNEQFF. Here the CDR3 DNA reads TGCGCCAGCAGCTTGGTGGAGGGGAGCAATGAGCAGTTCTTC.

The genes are TRBV29-1 and TRBJ1-2; tentative D call: TRBD1 (6 bases). Per germline, CDR1 SQVTM and CDR2 ANQGSEA. V dropped 5 bases and J dropped 4 bases, with 11 bases sitting between them. The CDR3 has 12 residues. The CDR3 spells CSVSSDSYGYTF. The CDR3 DNA is TGCAGCGTTTCATCGGACAGCTATGGCTACACCTTC.

This chain links TRBV13 with TRBJ1-6; no firm D call. The CDR3 covers 13 residues. From germline, CDR1 is PRHDT and CDR2 FYEKMQ (reference sequence). V lost 4 bases, J lost 7 bases, and 8 bases lay in between. DNA for the CDR3: TGTGCCAGCAGCTCTTATTCCAATTCACCCCTCCACTTT. It codes for CASSSYSNSPLHF.

This CDR3 reads CASFSARYVYEQYF. The CDR3, as DNA: TGTGCCAGCTTCTCAGCGCGGTATGTCTACGAGCAGTACTTC. The rearrangement links TRBV28 to TRBJ2-7; D is unresolved. The CDR3 has 14 amino acids. In germline, CDR1 is MDHEN, CDR2 SYDVKM. Trimming removed 8 bases at V and 3 bases at J, with 17 bases between.

The chain combines TRBV5-1 with TRBJ1-6; D may be TRBD1 (6 bases). Trimming took 0 bases from V and 11 from J, leaving 15 bases between them. CDR1 and CDR2 (germline): SGHRS, YFSETQ. CDR3 size: 15 residues. CDR3: CASSLDGGLSPPLHF. In DNA, the CDR3 is TGCGCCAGCAGCTTGGATGGGGGCCTCAGCCCACCCCTCCACTTT.

The V gene is TRBV5-6, the J gene TRBJ1-5; the match to TRBD1 covers 8 bases. CDR3 length: 16 residues. The germline gives CDR1 SGHDT, CDR2 YYEEEE. Unmatched junction bases numbered 10, after V lost 3 bases and J lost 5 bases. CDR3 in DNA: TGTGCCAGCAGCTCGCGAGGACAGGGACGAGATCAGCCCCAGCATTTT. Amino acids: CASSSRGQGRDQPQHF.

V is TRBV19 and J is TRBJ2-7; 7 bases agree with TRBD1. The V segment lost 9 bases and the J segment 9 bases; nucleotides outside the gene matches: 5. The CDR3 totals 10 residues. Germline V gene lookup returns CDR1 LNHDA and CDR2 SQIVND (reference sequence). The CDR3 is CARQRDRQYF. The CDR3 bases are TGTGCCAGGCAAAGGGACAGGCAGTACTTC.

V is TRBV7-9 and J is TRBJ2-4, with 7 bases matching TRBD2. The CDR3 loop spans 19 amino acids. CDR1 and CDR2 from the germline V gene are SEHNR and FQNEAQ (reference sequence). V lost 4 bases to trimming and J lost 6 bases; unmatched junction nucleotides: 21. The CDR3 reads CASSSSITRERGVRNIQYF. DNA of the CDR3: TGTGCCAGCAGCTCCTCCATTACAAGGGAGCGGGGAGTCAGAAACATTCAGTACTTC.

The chain is built from TRBV7-8 and TRBJ1-5; 7 bases are a match to TRBD1. This CDR3 has 14 residues. CDR1 is SGHVS, CDR2 FQNEAQ, per germline. Trimming removed 5 bases from V and 9 bases from J; junction bases left unmatched: 10. The CDR3 here is CASSPGTAKRPQHF. In DNA, the CDR3 is TGTGCCAGCAGCCCCGGGACAGCCAAAAGGCCCCAGCATTTT.

The rearrangement joins TRBV14 to TRBJ1-2, with TRBD1 as a possible D gene (6 bases). The CDR3 is made up of 16 amino acids. CDR1 SGHDN and CDR2 FVKESK come from the germline V gene. Between the trimmed V and J ends, which lost 4 bases and 1 base, there was a span of 16 bases. In nucleotides, the CDR3 is TGTGCCAGCAGCCGTACAGGGCCGAGGGGTAACTATGGCTACACCTTC. Translating it yields CASSRTGPRGNYGYTF.

This chain joins TRBV6-4 and TRBJ1-2, with 9 bases identical to TRBD1. Germline CDR1 is MRHNA and CDR2 is SNTAGT. V shed 2 bases, J shed 7 bases, and the junction held 5 bases outside the gene matches. The CDR3 runs 14 residues. The CDR3 here is CASSDGQGKSGYTF. CDR3 nucleotide sequence: TGTGCCAGCAGTGACGGACAGGGGAAGAGTGGCTACACCTTC.